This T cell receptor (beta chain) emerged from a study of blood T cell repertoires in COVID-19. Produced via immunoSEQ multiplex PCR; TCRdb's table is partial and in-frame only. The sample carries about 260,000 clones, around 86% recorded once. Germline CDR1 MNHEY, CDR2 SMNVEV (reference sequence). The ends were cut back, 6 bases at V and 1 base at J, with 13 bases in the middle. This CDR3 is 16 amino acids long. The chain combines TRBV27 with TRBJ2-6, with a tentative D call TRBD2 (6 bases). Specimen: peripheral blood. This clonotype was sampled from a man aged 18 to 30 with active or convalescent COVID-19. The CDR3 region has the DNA TGTGCCAGCAGGAGGGACCGGGGGTCTGGGGCCAACGTCCTGACTTTC. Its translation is CASRRDRGSGANVLTF.